This entry is about one TCR beta chain. What it binds is not known. This entry is derived from a study of shared clonotypes between healthy human individuals. Findings and limits, study-wide: It was expected that sequencing depth would affect clonotype sharing among donors. When compared with the clonotypes that were shared by all four sorted-subset donors, the non-shared clonotypes turned out to have lower generation probabilities.

Germline values: CDR1 LGHNA, CDR2 YSLEER. The CDR3 runs to 15 residues. V was cut by 1 base and J by 2 bases, with 12 bases left in between. Positively selected for CCR7, the CD45RO-negative cells used as naive CD8 cells excluded terminally differentiated effector memory CD45RA+ cells. Within Nashville, Tennessee resided all donors, each a Caucasian adult. The data were produced by immunoSEQ multiplex PCR, yet TCRdb's version contains in-frame clones alone and is incomplete. The table includes a few million clones, over 85% detected once. This chain links TRBV4-3 with TRBJ2-7; weak D call: TRBD1 (5 bases). Input material: naive CD8+ T cells from PBMCs. This receptor was identified in a man in his late teens or twenties in good health. Some clones in this sample may be carry-over from other donors' samples. CDR3 in DNA: TGCGCCAGCAGCCAAGTAAGGGGCCCAACCTACGAGCAGTACTTC. This codes for CASSQVRGPTYEQYF.